This T cell receptor (beta chain) was identified during a study of cytomegalovirus exposure and HLA in healthy donors. Turning to the study itself: Roughly 86 million unique TCRs from HLA-typed donors made up an early data release. Whole-study results and caveats: It was assumed in the presence/absence analyses that sequencing depth was roughly uniform across donors. Accurate prediction of most subjects' HLA-A and HLA-B alleles from TCR beta sequences was reported. Most of the TCR beta V segments (in an earlier analysis) were productive either about 90% or about 30% of the time.

Germline lookup yields CDR1 SGHRS and CDR2 YFSETQ. V lost 4 bases and J lost 2; bases outside the gene matches: 7. The CDR3 is made up of 15 amino acids. The PCR employed 60 Vbeta primers together with 13 Jbeta primers. The protocol was immunoSEQ multiplex PCR, while the TCRdb copy is restricted to in-frame clones and leaves out a portion. The listing records under 200,000 clones. About this clone: Its antigen is as yet unknown.

This TCR was sampled from a man aged 25 to 40 in good health and CMV-seronegative. The rearrangement uses TRBV5-1 and TRBJ2-7; TRBD1 agrees at 9 bases. The sequencing input was PBMCs. CDR3 sequence reads: CASSRGQGRAYEQYF. The CDR3, as DNA: TGCGCCAGCAGCCGCGGACAGGGGAGGGCCTACGAGCAGTACTTC.